This T cell receptor beta chain is from a study of control samples from healthy donors and cancer patients. The germline gives CDR1 SQVTM, CDR2 ANQGSEA. V gave up 3 bases and J gave up 6 bases; unmatched junction bases: 2. The CDR3 has 13 residues. Measured with immunoSEQ multiplex PCR; TCRdb has only the in-frame clones, and not every one. The table shows 80,000 to 100,000 clones, with almost 90% occurring only once. V usage is TRBV29-1 and J usage is TRBJ2-7; 13 positions agree with TRBD2. The sample was blood. The receptor's source is a man younger than 40 in good health. The CDR3 is CSVDGLAGVEQYF. CDR3 bases: TGCAGCGTTGATGGACTAGCGGGAGTCGAGCAGTACTTC.